One and the same sample provided the 4 T cell receptor beta chains below, sequenced in a study of blood T cell repertoires in COVID-19. Libraries were prepared by immunoSEQ multiplex PCR; TCRdb keeps only in-frame clonotypes and omits some of them. The top ten hold approximately 2.9% of the sample, which has hundreds of thousands of clones, around nine tenths seen once. Material for sequencing was peripheral blood. Receptors originate from a human donor in a cohort sampled during active COVID-19.

This chain uses TRBV12-3 or TRBV12-4 with TRBJ1-6; D remains ambiguous. V lost 6 bases and J lost 10, with 13 bases in between. CDR3 length: 13 amino acids. The CDR3 DNA sequence: TGTGCCAGCAGCTCCCAAGAGGGATCACCCCTCCACTTT. Translated, it gives CASSSQEGSPLHF.

V and J are TRBV19 and TRBJ2-1, with 12 positions matching TRBD2. The CDR3 is 15 residues long. Trimming cost V 5 bases and J 8 bases; bases outside gene matches: 7. Germline-derived CDR1 and CDR2 are LNHDA and SQIVND (reference sequence). The CDR3: CASSPTSGSPHEQFF. Written as DNA, the CDR3 is TGTGCCAGTAGTCCGACTAGCGGGAGTCCCCATGAGCAGTTCTTC.

The gene calls are TRBV10-3 and TRBJ1-2, with 7 bases fitting TRBD1. The germline V gene has CDR1 ENHRY and CDR2 SYGVKD. The CDR3 contains 14 residues. J gave up 8 bases and V 10 bases, and 16 bases lay outside the gene matches. CDR3 amino acids: CASSIDRVQLGYTF. CDR3 in DNA: TGTGCCAGTTCTATTGACAGGGTTCAGCTGGGCTACACCTTC.

The chain couples TRBV6-1 to TRBJ2-7, with 7 positions matching TRBD1. The germline V gene has CDR1 MNHNS and CDR2 SASEGT. The J segment lost 3 bases and the V segment lost 3 bases, leaving 5 bases of the junction unmatched. The CDR3 loop spans 14 amino acids. The CDR3 DNA reads TGTGCCAGCAGTGAGGTGGACAGGAGCTACGAGCAGTACTTC. Translating it yields CASSEVDRSYEQYF.